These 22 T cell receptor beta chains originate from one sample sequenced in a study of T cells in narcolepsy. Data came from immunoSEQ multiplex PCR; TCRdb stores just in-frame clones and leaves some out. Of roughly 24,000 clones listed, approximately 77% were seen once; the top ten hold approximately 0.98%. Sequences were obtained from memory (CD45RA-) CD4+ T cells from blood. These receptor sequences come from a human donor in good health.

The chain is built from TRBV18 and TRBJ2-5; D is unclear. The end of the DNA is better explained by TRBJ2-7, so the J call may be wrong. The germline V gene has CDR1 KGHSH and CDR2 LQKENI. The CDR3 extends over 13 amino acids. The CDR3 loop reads CASSPQVTYEQYF. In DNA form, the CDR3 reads TGTGCCAGCTCACCCCAGGTCACCTACGAGCAGTACTTC.

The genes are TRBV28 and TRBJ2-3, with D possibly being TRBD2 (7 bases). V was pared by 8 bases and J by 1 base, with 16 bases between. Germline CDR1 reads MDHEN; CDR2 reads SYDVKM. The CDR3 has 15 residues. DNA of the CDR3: TGTGCCAGCGAGAATACAGGGAGGGGCACAGATACGCAGTATTTT. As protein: CASENTGRGTDTQYF.

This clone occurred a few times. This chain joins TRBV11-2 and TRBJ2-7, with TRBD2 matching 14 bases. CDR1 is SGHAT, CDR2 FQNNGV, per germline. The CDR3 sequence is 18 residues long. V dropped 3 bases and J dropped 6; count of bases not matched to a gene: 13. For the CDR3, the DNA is TGTGCCAGCAGCTTTGGGACTAGCGGGAGAAGGGGGGGGAGCGAGCAGTACTTC. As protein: CASSFGTSGRRGGSEQYF.

Written as DNA, the CDR3 is TGCGCCAGCAGCTTTTCAGGGGGGACTGAAGCTTTCTTT. Translation gives CASSFSGGTEAFF. This chain connects TRBV5-1 to TRBJ1-1; 7 bases agree with TRBD1. V was clipped by 2 bases and J by 5 bases; unmatched bases: 3. The CDR3 extends over 13 amino acids. Per the germline V gene, CDR1 is SGHRS and CDR2 is YFSETQ.

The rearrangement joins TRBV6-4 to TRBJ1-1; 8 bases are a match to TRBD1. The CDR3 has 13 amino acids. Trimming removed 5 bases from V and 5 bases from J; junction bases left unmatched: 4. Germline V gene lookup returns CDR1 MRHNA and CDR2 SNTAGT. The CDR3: CASSNRGGTEAFF. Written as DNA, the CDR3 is TGTGCCAGCAGTAACAGGGGGGGAACTGAAGCTTTCTTT.

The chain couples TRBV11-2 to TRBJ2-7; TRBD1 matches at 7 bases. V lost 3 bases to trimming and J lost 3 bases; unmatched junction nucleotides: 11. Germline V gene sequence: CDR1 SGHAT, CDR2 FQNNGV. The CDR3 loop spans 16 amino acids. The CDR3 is CASSFGQAAVGYEQYF. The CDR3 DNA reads TGTGCCAGCAGCTTTGGACAGGCCGCGGTAGGCTACGAGCAGTACTTC.

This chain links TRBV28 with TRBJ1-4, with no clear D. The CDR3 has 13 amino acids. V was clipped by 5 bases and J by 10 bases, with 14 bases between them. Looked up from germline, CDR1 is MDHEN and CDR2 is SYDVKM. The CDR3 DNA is TGTGCCAGCAGTCCGGACCTACGGGGAAAACTGTTTTTT. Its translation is CASSPDLRGKLFF. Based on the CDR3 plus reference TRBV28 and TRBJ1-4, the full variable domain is DVKVTQSSRYLVKRTGEKVFLECVQDMDHENMFWYRQDPGLGLRLIYFSYDVKMKEKGDIPEGYSVSREKKERFSLILESASTNQTSMYLCASSPDLRGKLFFGSGTQLSVL.

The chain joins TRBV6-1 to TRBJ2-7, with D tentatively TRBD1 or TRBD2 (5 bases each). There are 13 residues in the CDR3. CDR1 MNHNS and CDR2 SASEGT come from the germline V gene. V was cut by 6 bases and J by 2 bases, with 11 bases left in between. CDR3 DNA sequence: TGTGCCAGCAGAGAGCGGACAACCTACGAGCAGTACTTC. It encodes CASRERTTYEQYF.

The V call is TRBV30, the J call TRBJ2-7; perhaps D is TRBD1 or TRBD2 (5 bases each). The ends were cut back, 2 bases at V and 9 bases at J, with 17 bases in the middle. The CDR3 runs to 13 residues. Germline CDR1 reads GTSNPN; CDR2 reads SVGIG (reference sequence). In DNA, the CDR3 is TGTGCCTGGAGTTTGGGGGTTCTCGCGGTGCAGTACTTC. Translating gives CAWSLGVLAVQYF.

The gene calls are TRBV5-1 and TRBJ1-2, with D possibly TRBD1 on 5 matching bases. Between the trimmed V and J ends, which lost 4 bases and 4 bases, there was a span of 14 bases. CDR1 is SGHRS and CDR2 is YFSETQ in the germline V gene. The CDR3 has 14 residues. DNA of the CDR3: TGCGCCAGCAGCCGAGGGGACCTTGCCTATGGCTACACCTTC. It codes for CASSRGDLAYGYTF.

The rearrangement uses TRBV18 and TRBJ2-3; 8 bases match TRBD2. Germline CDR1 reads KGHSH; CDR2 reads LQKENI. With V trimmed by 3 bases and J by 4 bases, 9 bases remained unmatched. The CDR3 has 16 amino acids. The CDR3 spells CASSPTGGRSADTQYF. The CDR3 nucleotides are TGTGCCAGCTCACCTACGGGCGGGAGGTCTGCAGATACGCAGTATTTT.

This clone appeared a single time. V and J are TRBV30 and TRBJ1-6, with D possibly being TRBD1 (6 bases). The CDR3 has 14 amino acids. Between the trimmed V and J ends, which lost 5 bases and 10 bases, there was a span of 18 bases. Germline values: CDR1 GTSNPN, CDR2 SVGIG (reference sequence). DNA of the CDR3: TGTGCCTGGGATGGGGACATGAAAGCGTCACCCCTCCACTTT. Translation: CAWDGDMKASPLHF.

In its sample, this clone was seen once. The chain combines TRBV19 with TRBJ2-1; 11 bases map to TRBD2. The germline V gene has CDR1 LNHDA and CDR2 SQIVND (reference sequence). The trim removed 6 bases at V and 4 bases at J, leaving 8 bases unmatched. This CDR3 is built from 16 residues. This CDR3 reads CASSPGLAVRYNEQFF. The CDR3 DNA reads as TGTGCCAGTAGCCCGGGACTAGCGGTGCGATACAATGAGCAGTTCTTC.

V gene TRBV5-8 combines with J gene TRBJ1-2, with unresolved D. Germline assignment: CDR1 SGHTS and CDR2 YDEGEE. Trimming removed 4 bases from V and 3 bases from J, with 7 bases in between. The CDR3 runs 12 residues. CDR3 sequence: CASSVVDYGYTF. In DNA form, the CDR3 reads TGTGCCAGCAGCGTTGTGGACTATGGCTACACCTTC.

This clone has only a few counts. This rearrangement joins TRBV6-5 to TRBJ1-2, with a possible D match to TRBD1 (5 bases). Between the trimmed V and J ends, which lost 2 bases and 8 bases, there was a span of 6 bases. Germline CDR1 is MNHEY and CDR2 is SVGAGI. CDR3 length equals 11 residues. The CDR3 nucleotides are TGTGCCAGCAGTTACGGGGCCGGCTACACCTTC. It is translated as CASSYGAGYTF.

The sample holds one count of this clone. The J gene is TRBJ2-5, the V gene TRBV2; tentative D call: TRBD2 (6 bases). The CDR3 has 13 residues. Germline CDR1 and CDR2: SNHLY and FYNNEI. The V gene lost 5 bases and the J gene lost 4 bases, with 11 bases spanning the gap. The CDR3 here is CASSTGDPETQYF. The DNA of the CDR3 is TGTGCCAGCAGTACGGGAGACCCAGAGACCCAGTACTTC.

The CDR3 here is CASSRETSGSLHEQFF. The CDR3 DNA sequence: TGTGCCAGCAGCCGTGAGACTAGCGGGAGTTTACATGAGCAGTTCTTC. V and J are TRBV11-2 and TRBJ2-1; 12 bases line up with TRBD2. From germline, CDR1 is SGHAT and CDR2 FQNNGV. The CDR3 is made up of 16 amino acids. The V gene end was trimmed by 5 bases and the J gene end by 8 bases; junction bases not matched to a gene: 10.

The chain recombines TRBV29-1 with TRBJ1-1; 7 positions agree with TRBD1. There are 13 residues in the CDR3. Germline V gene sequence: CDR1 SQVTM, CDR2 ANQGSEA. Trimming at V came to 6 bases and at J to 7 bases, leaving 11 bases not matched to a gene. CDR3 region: CSVREGTAVEAFF. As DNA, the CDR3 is TGCAGCGTCCGAGAGGGGACAGCGGTTGAAGCTTTCTTT.

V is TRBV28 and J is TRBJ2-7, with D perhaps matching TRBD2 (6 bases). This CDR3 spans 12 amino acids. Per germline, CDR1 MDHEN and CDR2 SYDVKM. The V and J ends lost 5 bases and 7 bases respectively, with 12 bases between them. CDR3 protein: CASSAGPREQYF. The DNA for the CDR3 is TGTGCCAGCAGTGCGGGACCTCGAGAGCAGTACTTC.

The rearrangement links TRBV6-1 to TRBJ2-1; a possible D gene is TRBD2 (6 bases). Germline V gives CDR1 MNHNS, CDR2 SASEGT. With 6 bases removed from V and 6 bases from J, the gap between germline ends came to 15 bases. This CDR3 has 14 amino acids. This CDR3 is CASSPALAINEQFF. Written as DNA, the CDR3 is TGTGCCAGCAGCCCCGCACTAGCAATCAATGAGCAGTTCTTC.

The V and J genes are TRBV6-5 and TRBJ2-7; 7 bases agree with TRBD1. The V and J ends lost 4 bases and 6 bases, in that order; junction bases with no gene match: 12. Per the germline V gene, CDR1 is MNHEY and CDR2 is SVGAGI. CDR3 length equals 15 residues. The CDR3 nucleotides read TGTGCCAGCAGTTTGATACAGGGGTACCCCCTCGAGCAGTACTTC. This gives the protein CASSLIQGYPLEQYF.

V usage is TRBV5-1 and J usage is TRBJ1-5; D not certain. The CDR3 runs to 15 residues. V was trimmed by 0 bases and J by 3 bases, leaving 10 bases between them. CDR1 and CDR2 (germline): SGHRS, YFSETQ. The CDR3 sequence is CASSLDGVDNQPQHF. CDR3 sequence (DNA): TGCGCCAGCAGCTTGGACGGGGTTGACAATCAGCCCCAGCATTTT.